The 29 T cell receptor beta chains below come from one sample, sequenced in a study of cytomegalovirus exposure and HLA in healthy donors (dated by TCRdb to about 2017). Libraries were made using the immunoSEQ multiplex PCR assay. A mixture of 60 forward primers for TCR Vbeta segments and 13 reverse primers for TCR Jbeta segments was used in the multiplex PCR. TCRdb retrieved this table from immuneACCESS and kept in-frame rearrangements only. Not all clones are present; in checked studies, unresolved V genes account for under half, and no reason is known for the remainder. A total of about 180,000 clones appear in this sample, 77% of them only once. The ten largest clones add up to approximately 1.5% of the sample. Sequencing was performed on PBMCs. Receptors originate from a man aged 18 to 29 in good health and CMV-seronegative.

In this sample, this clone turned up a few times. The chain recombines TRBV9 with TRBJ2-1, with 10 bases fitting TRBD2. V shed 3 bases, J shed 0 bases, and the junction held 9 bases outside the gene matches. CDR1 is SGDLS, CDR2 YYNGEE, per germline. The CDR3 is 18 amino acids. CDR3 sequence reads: CASSEPRTSGSSYNEQFF. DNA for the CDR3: TGTGCCAGCAGCGAGCCTCGGACTAGCGGAAGCTCCTACAATGAGCAGTTCTTC.

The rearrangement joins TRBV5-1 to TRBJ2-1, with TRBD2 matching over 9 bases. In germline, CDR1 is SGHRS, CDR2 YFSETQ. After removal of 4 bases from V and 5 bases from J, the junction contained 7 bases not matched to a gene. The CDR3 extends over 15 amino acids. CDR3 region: CASSLGTSWNNEQFF. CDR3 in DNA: TGCGCCAGCAGCCTAGGGACTAGCTGGAACAATGAGCAGTTCTTC.

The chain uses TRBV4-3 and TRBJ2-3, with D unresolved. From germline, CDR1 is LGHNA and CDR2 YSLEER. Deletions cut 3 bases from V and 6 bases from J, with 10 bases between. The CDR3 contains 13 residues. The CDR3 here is CASSHPPQDTQYF. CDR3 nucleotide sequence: TGCGCCAGCAGCCACCCCCCCCAGGATACGCAGTATTTT.

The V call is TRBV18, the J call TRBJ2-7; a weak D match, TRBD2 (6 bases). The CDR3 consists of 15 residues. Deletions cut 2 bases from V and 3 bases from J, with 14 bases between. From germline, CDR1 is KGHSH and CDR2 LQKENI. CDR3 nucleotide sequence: TGTGCCAGCTCACCAACCGCGCAGGGAGGCTACGAGCAGTACTTC. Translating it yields CASSPTAQGGYEQYF.

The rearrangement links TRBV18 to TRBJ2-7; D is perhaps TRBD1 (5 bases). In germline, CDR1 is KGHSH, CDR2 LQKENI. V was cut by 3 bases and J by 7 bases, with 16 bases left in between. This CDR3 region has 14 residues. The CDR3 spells CASSPNARVWEQYF. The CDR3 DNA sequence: TGTGCCAGCTCACCCAACGCCAGGGTATGGGAGCAGTACTTC.

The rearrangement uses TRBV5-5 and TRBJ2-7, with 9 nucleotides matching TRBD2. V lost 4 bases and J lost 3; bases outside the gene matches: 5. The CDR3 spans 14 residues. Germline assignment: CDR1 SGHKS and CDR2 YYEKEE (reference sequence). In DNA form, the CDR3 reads TGTGCCAGCAGCGGGGGACTAGCTGGCTACGAGCAGTACTTC. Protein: CASSGGLAGYEQYF.

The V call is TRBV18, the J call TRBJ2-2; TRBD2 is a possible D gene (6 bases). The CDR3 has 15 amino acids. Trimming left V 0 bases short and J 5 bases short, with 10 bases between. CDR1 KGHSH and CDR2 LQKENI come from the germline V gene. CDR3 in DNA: TGTGCCAGCTCACCACCGAAGGGGACTACCGGGGAGCTGTTTTTT. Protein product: CASSPPKGTTGELFF.

The chain's CDR3 is CASSFFRDRVDYGYTF. CDR3 nucleotide sequence: TGTGCCAGCAGCTTTTTCCGGGACAGGGTTGATTATGGCTACACCTTC. The V and J genes are TRBV5-4 and TRBJ1-2; TRBD1 matches at 9 bases. The germline V gene encodes CDR1 SGHNT and CDR2 YYREEE (reference sequence). Trimming cost V 2 bases and J 5 bases; bases outside gene matches: 10. This CDR3 is 16 amino acids long. Using reference TRBV5-4 and TRBJ1-2 for the parts outside the CDR3, the full variable domain is ETGVTQSPTHLIKTRGQQVTLRCSSQSGHNTVSWYQQALGQGPQFIFQYYREEENGRGNFPPRFSGLQFPNYSSELNVNALELDDSALYLCASSFFRDRVDYGYTFGSGTRLTVV.

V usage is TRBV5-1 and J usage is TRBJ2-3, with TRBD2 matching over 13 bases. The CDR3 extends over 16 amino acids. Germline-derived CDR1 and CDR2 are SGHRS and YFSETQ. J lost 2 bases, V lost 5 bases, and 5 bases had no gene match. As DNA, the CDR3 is TGCGCCAGCAGGAGTACTAGCGGGGGGGTCACAGATACGCAGTATTTT. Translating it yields CASRSTSGGVTDTQYF.

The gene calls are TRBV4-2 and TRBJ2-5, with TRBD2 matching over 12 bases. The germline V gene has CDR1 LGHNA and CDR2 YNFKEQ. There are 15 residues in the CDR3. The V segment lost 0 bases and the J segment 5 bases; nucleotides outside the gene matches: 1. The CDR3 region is CASSQETSGGETQYF. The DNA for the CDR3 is TGTGCCAGCAGCCAAGAGACTAGCGGGGGTGAGACCCAGTACTTC.

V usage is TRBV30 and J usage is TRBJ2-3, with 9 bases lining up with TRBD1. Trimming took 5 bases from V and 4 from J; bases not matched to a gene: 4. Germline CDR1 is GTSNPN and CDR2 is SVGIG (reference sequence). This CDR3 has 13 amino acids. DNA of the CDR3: TGTGCCTGGGGGGACAGGGTCCCAGATACGCAGTATTTT. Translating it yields CAWGDRVPDTQYF.

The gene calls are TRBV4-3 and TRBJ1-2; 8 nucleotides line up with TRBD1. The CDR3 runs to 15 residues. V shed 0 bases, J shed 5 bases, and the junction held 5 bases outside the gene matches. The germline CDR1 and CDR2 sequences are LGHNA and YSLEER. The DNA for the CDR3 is TGCGCCAGCAGCCAAGATTATAGGGACAGGTATGGCTACACCTTC. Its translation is CASSQDYRDRYGYTF.

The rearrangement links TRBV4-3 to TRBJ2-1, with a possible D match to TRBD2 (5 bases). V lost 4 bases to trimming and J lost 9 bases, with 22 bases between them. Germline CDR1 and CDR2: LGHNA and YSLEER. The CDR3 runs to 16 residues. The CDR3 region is CASSPGSTRSDGEQFF. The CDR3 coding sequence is TGCGCCAGCAGCCCTGGATCCACTAGGTCTGACGGTGAGCAGTTCTTC.

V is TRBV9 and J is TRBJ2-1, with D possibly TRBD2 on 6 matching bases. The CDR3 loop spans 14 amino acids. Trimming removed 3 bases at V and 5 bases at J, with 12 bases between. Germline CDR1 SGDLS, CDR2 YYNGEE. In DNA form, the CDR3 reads TGTGCCAGCAGCGGGACTACACTAAACAATGAGCAGTTCTTC. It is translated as CASSGTTLNNEQFF.

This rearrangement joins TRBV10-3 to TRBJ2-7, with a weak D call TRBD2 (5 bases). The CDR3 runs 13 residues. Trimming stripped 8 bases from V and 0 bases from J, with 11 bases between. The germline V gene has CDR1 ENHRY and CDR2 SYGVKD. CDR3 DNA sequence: TGTGCCATCCGTGGAGGCGACTCCTACGAGCAGTACTTC. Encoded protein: CAIRGGDSYEQYF.

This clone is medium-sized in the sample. CDR3 DNA sequence: TGTGCCAGCAGCGTTAGCGGGAGGGCAGGTAATGAGCAGTTCTTC. It encodes CASSVSGRAGNEQFF. V usage is TRBV9 and J usage is TRBJ2-1, with 11 bases identical to TRBD2. Per germline, CDR1 SGDLS and CDR2 YYNGEE. This CDR3 is built from 15 residues. With 2 bases clipped from V and 7 bases from J, the junction kept 5 bases outside the gene matches.

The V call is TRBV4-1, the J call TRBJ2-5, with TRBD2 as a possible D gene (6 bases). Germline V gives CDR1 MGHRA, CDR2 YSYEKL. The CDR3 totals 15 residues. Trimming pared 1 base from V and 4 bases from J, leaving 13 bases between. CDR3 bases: TGCGCCAGCAGCCAAGTCCCGACTAGGGGAGAGACCCAGTACTTC. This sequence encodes CASSQVPTRGETQYF.

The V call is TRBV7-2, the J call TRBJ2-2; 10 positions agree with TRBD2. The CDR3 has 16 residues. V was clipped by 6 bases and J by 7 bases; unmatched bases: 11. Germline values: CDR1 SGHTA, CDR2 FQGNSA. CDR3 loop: CASRVRLAGAGGELFF. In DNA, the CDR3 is TGTGCCAGCAGGGTGCGGCTAGCGGGAGCGGGCGGGGAGCTGTTTTTT.

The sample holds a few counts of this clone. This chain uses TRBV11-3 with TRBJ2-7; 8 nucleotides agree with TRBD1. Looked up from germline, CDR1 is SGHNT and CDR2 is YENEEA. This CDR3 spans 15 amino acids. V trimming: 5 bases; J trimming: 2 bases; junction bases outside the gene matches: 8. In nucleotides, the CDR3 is TGTGCCAGCAGCCGAAACCCGACAGGGGCCTACGAGCAGTACTTC. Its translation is CASSRNPTGAYEQYF.

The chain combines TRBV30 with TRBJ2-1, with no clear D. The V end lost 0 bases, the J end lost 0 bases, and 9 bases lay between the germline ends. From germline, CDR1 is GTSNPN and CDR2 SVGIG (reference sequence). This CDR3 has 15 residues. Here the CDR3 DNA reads TGTGCCTGGAGTGTAGCCCCCAACTCCTACAATGAGCAGTTCTTC. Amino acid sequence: CAWSVAPNSYNEQFF.

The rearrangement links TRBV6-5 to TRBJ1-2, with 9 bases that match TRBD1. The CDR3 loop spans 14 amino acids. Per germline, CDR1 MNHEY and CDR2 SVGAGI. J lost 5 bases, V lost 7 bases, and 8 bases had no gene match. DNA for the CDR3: TGTGCCAGCACTCCTGGGACAGGGTTGTATGGCTACACCTTC. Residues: CASTPGTGLYGYTF.

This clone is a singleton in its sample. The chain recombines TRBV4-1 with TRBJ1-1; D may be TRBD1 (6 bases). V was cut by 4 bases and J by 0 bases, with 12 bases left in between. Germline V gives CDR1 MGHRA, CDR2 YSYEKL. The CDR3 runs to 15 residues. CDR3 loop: CASSPGERMNTEAFF. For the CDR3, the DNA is TGCGCCAGCAGCCCAGGGGAGCGGATGAACACTGAAGCTTTCTTT.

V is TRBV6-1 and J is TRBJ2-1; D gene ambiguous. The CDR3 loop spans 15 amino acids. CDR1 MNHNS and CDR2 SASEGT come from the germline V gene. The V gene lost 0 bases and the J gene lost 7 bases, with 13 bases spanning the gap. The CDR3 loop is CASSEALVVTNEQFF. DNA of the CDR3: TGTGCCAGCAGTGAAGCCCTAGTGGTTACTAATGAGCAGTTCTTC.

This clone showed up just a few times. The CDR3 nucleotides are TGCGCCAGCAGCTTCGGACAGGCCGTTTACTCTGGGGCCAACGTCCTGACTTTC. Protein: CASSFGQAVYSGANVLTF. The chain combines TRBV5-1 with TRBJ2-6, with 7 bases aligning to TRBD1. The CDR3 has 18 amino acids. Germline CDR1 and CDR2: SGHRS and YFSETQ. V lost 2 bases and J lost 0; bases outside the gene matches: 8.

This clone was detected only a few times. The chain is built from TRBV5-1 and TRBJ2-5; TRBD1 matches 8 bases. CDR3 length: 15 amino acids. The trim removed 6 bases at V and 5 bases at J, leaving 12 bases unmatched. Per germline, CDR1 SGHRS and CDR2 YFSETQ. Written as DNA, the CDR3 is TGCGCCAGCACCCCTGACAGGGGAATAAGTGAGACCCAGTACTTC. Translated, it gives CASTPDRGISETQYF.

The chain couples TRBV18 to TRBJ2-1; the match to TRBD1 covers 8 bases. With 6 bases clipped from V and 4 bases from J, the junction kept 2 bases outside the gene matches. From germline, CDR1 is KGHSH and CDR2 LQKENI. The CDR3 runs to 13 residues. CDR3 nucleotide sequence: TGTGCCAGCTCTCGGGACAGGTACAATGAGCAGTTCTTC. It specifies CASSRDRYNEQFF.

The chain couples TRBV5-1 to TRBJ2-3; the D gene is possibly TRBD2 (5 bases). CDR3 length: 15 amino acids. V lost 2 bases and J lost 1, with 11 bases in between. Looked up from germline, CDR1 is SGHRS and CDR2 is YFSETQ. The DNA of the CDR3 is TGCGCCAGCAGCTTCTCTGGGAGTGGCACAGATACGCAGTATTTT. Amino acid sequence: CASSFSGSGTDTQYF. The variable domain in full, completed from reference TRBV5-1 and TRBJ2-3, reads KAGVTQTPRYLIKTRGQQVTLSCSPISGHRSVSWYQQTPGQGLQFLFEYFSETQRNKGNFPGRFSGRQFSNSRSEMNVSTLELGDSALYLCASSFSGSGTDTQYFGPGTRLTVL.

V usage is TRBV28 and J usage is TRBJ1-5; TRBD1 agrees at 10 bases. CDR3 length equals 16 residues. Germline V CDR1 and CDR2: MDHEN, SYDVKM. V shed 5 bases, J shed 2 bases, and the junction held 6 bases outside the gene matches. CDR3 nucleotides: TGTGCCAGCAGTCCTGCGACAGGGGGCCGCAATCAGCCCCAGCATTTT. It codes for CASSPATGGRNQPQHF.

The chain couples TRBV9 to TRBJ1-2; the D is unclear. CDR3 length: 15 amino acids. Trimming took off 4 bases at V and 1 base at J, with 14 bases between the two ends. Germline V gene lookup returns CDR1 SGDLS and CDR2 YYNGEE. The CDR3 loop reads CASSYSPTGNYGYTF. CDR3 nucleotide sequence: TGTGCCAGCAGCTACTCTCCGACGGGTAACTATGGCTACACCTTC.